This TCR beta chain is drawn from a study of T cell repertoires in cytomegalovirus infection. The CDR3 totals 13 residues. With 5 bases removed from V and 5 bases from J, the gap between germline ends came to 12 bases. The germline CDR1 and CDR2 sequences are MDHEN and SYDVKM. TCRdb processed the reads anew with MiXCR; each CDR3 protein has one entry. Found here are over 250,000 distinct CDR3 sequences, less than 25% of them singletons; the top ten hold roughly a fifth. Comment on this clonotype: The antigen is unknown.

Findings and caveats of the study: HLA-C-restricted CMV-specific TCR beta clonotypes were dominant in the ex vivo response.

The sequencing used cultured PBMCs, collected from culture after CMV antigen stimulation. The receptor was derived from a human donor in good health (CMV status not recorded). Some clones in this sample may be carry-over from other donors' samples. The chain joins TRBV28 to TRBJ1-2; D is perhaps TRBD1 (6 bases). The CDR3 region is CASSPPGQYGYTF. The CDR3 nucleotides are TGTGCCAGCAGTCCGCCCGGACAGTATGGCTACACCTTC.